This entry features one TCR beta chain sequence. Its antigen remains unidentified. These data come from a study of T cell repertoires in cytomegalovirus infection. Study in general: Based on public TCR beta signatures, there were indications of CMV infection and of a matching HLA type.

TCRdb re-analysed the reads in MiXCR, keeping a single row per CDR3 protein. The sample contains 680,000 or so distinct CDR3 sequences, 35% of which appear only once. Overall study findings and caveats: Frequencies of public TCR beta families were cumulated, and this identified carriers of CMV plus the relevant HLA. Dominant in the ex vivo response were TCR beta clonotypes restricted by HLA-C and specific for CMV.

This receptor was taken from a human donor in good health (CMV status not recorded). Some clones in this sample may be carry-over from other donors' samples. The sequenced sample was PBMCs.

CDR3 amino acids: CASSYSASGGQETQYF. CDR3 in DNA: TGTGCCAGCAGTTACTCGGCTAGCGGGGGACAAGAGACCCAGTACTTC. The chain joins TRBV6-6 to TRBJ2-5; 10 nucleotides agree with TRBD2. Per the germline V gene, CDR1 is MNHNY and CDR2 is SVGAGI (reference sequence). This CDR3 is built from 16 residues. The junction had 3 bases not matched to a gene; V was cut back by 0 bases and J by 2 bases.